This T cell receptor beta chain was documented in a study of CD8 T cells in ankylosing spondylitis. Using quantitative 5'-RACE with molecular barcodes, the authors made TCR beta libraries. TCRdb re-derived calls from the 5' RACE reads in MiXCR, one entry per CDR3 protein. Altogether just over 350,000 distinct CDR3 sequences are present, roughly 20% being singletons, with the ten largest covering less than 15%. Study-wide results and caveats: The authors found the disease-linked clones to be CD8+ and relatively rare in peripheral blood. Typical of ankylosing spondylitis blood, it appeared, was a TCR beta motif of several highly homologous variants. Matched ankylosing spondylitis synovial fluid reportedly contained a significantly enriched population of disease-linked clones.

Comments on this clonotype: What it recognizes is unknown.

Germline CDR1 and CDR2: SNHLY and FYNNEI. The CDR3 is made up of 15 amino acids. The J segment lost 1 base and the V segment lost 6 bases, leaving 8 bases of the junction unmatched. The sample comprised blood, either unsorted or a sorted T cell fraction (not recorded which). The J gene is TRBJ2-5, the V gene TRBV2, with TRBD2 identical over 7 bases. The source is a male donor with ankylosing spondylitis or in good health (not recorded which). CDR3: CASSGTSAVQETQYF. In DNA, the CDR3 is TGTGCCAGCAGCGGTACTAGCGCCGTCCAAGAGACCCAGTACTTC.